The source of this T cell receptor beta chain is a study of blood T cell repertoires in COVID-19. Across the study: Samples came from the United States, Italy and Spain, spanning acute and convalescent COVID-19.

Clones were sequenced by immunoSEQ multiplex PCR, and TCRdb holds only the in-frame ones, with some missing. The repertoire holds approximately 250,000 clones, with approximately 80% as singletons. Germline values: CDR1 SGDLS, CDR2 YYNGEE. The trim removed 4 bases at V and 4 bases at J, leaving 10 bases unmatched. The CDR3 has 15 residues. In assigning cohorts, the study relied on participant-reported clinical history. Recovery meant two consecutive negative NP/OP PCR tests, professional clearance, or resolved symptoms. This sequence joins TRBV9 and TRBJ2-5, with 7 nucleotides matching TRBD1. The sequence derives from a man aged 40-49 years who had recovered from COVID-19. Sequencing was performed on PBMCs or T cells enriched from blood (not recorded which). Here the CDR3 DNA reads TGTGCCAGCAGCACTCGACAGGGATTAACAGAGACCCAGTACTTC. This encodes CASSTRQGLTETQYF.